Listed below are T cell receptor beta chains from one sample, sequenced in a study of OX40 agonist ivuxolimab in advanced cancers. Sequencing was performed with immunoSEQ multiplex PCR; in TCRdb, only in-frame clones are kept and a portion is missing. Of 57,000 or so clones listed, around 86% are singletons. Sequencing used CD4+ or CD8+ T cells sorted from blood, obtained in a trial of the OX40 agonist ivuxolimab. The source of these receptors is an adult with an advanced solid tumor such as melanoma, head and neck, liver or kidney cancer. The CDR3 runs from the conserved cysteine through the conserved F or W. The order of the fields is D gene, clone size, J gene, V gene, CDR3 protein. D genes are given only for firm matches. Size is stated for part of the rows, as once, few or many counts, or as a class when the clone is expanded.

- - TRBJ2-3 TRBV5-1 CASSLTGESTDTQYF
TRBD2 - TRBJ2-1 TRBV7-9 CASSVAGAYYNEQFF
- - TRBJ2-1 TRBV7-2 CASSLVGGPSYNEQFF
- - TRBJ1-2 TRBV18 CASSPPSNYGYAF
- few TRBJ1-2 TRBV6-1 CASSERSYGYTF
- - TRBJ2-2 TRBV2 CASRPQTGRTGELFF
- - TRBJ1-6 TRBV6-5 CASSPDWDSPLHF
- - TRBJ2-5 TRBV6-6 CASFGHNLQETQYF
- once TRBJ1-1 TRBV19 CASRFGGGDAEAFF
- - TRBJ2-3 TRBV7-3 CASSFIGVDTQYF
- - TRBJ2-2 TRBV5-4 CASSLELQPATGELFF
- - TRBJ2-5 TRBV20-1 CSAVGGETQYF
- - TRBJ2-3 TRBV14 CASSLLSGTDTQYF
- - TRBJ2-3 TRBV5-4 CASRGPSTDTQYF
- - TRBJ2-1 TRBV6-1 CASRSSYNEQFF
- - TRBJ2-1 TRBV27 CASNSLRMPLINEQFF
TRBD1 - TRBJ1-2 TRBV2 CASSVQGSIVGYTF
TRBD1 - TRBJ2-4 TRBV18 CASSPKQGLAKNIQYF
- once TRBJ1-6 TRBV9 CASSFLGGYNSPLHF
TRBD1 - TRBJ2-3 TRBV19 CASSPRDSVSDTQYF
- - TRBJ2-5 TRBV5-1 CASSLASETQYF
- - TRBJ2-3 TRBV29-1 CSVSGGSGTDTQYF
TRBD1 medium-sized TRBJ1-5 TRBV5-1 CASSTGIRGGSSNQPQHF
TRBD1 - TRBJ1-1 TRBV27 CASGMTGVATEAFF
- - TRBJ2-1 TRBV29-1 CSVVGDSGNNEQFF
TRBD2 - TRBJ2-7 TRBV5-1 CASSLARSGGADEQYF